The clone carrying this TCR beta chain was seen a single time. The antigen remains undetermined. Sequenced by immunoSEQ multiplex PCR; TCRdb stores in-frame clones only, minus some. The data show roughly 1,500,000 clones, approximately 98.5% seen once. Per the germline V gene, CDR1 is MNHNS and CDR2 is SASEGT. With V trimmed by 1 base and J by 5 bases, 5 bases remained unmatched. The CDR3 extends over 15 amino acids. The data stem from a study of shared clonotypes between healthy human individuals. Background on the study: The study used three CD4 naive, three CD4 memory, two CD8 naive and one CD8 memory plate per donor. Study outcomes and limitations: Clonotype sharing across donors was expected to vary with sequencing depth. Sampling was confined to blood; repertoires within tissues likely differ.

Source material: naive CD4+ T cells sorted from blood. Subset denoted: CD45RA+ positively selected. This chain uses TRBV6-1 with TRBJ1-5, with TRBD1 identical over 7 bases. This clonotype was obtained from a man aged 25 to 40 in good health. The CDR3 protein is CASSEGQGGDQPQHF. For the CDR3, the DNA is TGTGCCAGCAGTGAAGGACAGGGAGGTGATCAGCCCCAGCATTTT.